This TCR beta chain was recovered during a study of beta chain features in type 1 diabetes. Whole-study results and caveats: Fewer insertions but more deletions were seen at VDJ junctions in type 1 diabetes patients.

Regarding this clone: Its matching antigen is unknown.

Trimming took 0 bases from V and 1 from J, leaving 10 bases between them. The CDR3 has 15 amino acids. Looked up from germline, CDR1 is ENHRY and CDR2 is SYGVKD. Every bit of the isolated RNA underwent reverse transcription, so sequencing read expressed TCRB transcripts. Sequencing was performed with immunoSEQ multiplex PCR; in TCRdb, only in-frame clones are kept and a portion is missing. This table holds about 620,000 clones, around 15% found once. V gene TRBV10-3 combines with J gene TRBJ2-7; weak D call: TRBD2 (5 bases). Source material: naive CD4+ T cells from blood. This TCR came from a man between 18 and 35 years old in good health. The CDR3, as DNA: TGTGCCATCAGTGAGTCAAACACTAGATCCTACGAGCAGTACTTC. Its translation is CAISESNTRSYEQYF.